These 27 T cell receptor beta chains share one sample of origin, sequenced in a study of shared clonotypes between healthy human individuals. The repertoire was sequenced with immunoSEQ multiplex PCR; TCRdb's copy has only in-frame clones and lacks some. This sample has some 2,400,000 clones; 90% to 97% occur once, and the top ten carry roughly 0.13%. The sequencing sample was made of naive CD4+ T cells sorted from blood. Documented subset: CD45RA+ positively selected. The source of these receptors is a young man in good health.

The chain links TRBV11-2 to TRBJ2-5, with a weak D call TRBD2 (5 bases). The CDR3 runs 14 residues. The V end lost 0 bases, the J end lost 1 base, and 6 bases lay between the germline ends. Germline CDR1 reads SGHAT; CDR2 reads FQNNGV. The CDR3 sequence is CASSLEAGQETQYF. CDR3 nucleotides: TGTGCCAGCAGCTTAGAGGCGGGCCAAGAGACCCAGTACTTC.

The rearrangement links TRBV11-2 to TRBJ1-1, with 7 positions matching TRBD1. Trimming took 5 bases from V and 4 from J; bases not matched to a gene: 10. Germline CDR1 SGHAT, CDR2 FQNNGV. CDR3 length: 15 residues. The DNA of the CDR3 is TGTGCCAGCAGCCGGAGTAGAGACAGGGCCACTGAAGCTTTCTTT. Its protein is CASSRSRDRATEAFF. The whole variable domain, remainder taken from reference TRBV11-2 and TRBJ1-1, is EAGVAQSPRYKIIEKRQSVAFWCNPISGHATLYWYQQILGQGPKLLIQFQNNGVVDDSQLPKDRFSAERLKGVDSTLKIQPAKLEDSAVYLCASSRSRDRATEAFFGQGTRLTVV.

The V and J genes are TRBV14 and TRBJ1-6; D is uncertain. This CDR3 has 15 amino acids. Trimming took 2 bases from V and 3 from J, leaving 8 bases between them. The germline V gene encodes CDR1 SGHDN and CDR2 FVKESK. CDR3 sequence reads: CASSQMDYYNSPLHF. The CDR3 nucleotides read TGTGCCAGCAGCCAAATGGACTACTATAATTCACCCCTCCACTTT.

The V and J genes are TRBV5-1 and TRBJ2-7; no firm D call. Germline CDR1 and CDR2: SGHRS and YFSETQ. Trimming stripped 2 bases from V and 3 bases from J, with 12 bases between. The CDR3 runs 14 residues. DNA for the CDR3: TGCGCCAGCAGCTTAGGCGACTTATACTACGAGCAGTACTTC. It yields the protein CASSLGDLYYEQYF.

This sequence joins TRBV5-1 and TRBJ2-7; no definite D call. The CDR3 is 12 amino acids. CDR1 is SGHRS, CDR2 YFSETQ, per germline. V was clipped by 0 bases and J by 5 bases, with 6 bases between them. Here the CDR3 DNA reads TGCGCCAGCAGCTTGGACAGCCACGAGCAGTACTTC. It is translated as CASSLDSHEQYF.

The genes are TRBV9 and TRBJ2-5, with D perhaps TRBD1 (5 bases). V was cut by 4 bases and J by 1 base, with 17 bases left in between. CDR1 SGDLS and CDR2 YYNGEE come from the germline V gene. The CDR3 has 16 amino acids. The CDR3 spells CASSRQGETAQETQYF. The CDR3 DNA sequence: TGTGCCAGCAGCCGTCAAGGGGAAACAGCCCAAGAGACCCAGTACTTC.

About this clone: The identical CDR3 is also encoded by other nucleotide sequences in the sample. This chain joins TRBV15 and TRBJ2-3, with unresolved D. The CDR3 length is 12 residues. Germline CDR1 reads LNHNV; CDR2 reads YYDKDF (reference sequence). V gave up 3 bases and J gave up 3 bases, with 4 bases separating them. CDR3 amino acids: CATSRGTDTQYF. The CDR3 coding sequence is TGTGCCACCAGCAGGGGAACAGATACGCAGTATTTT. Supplemented by reference TRBV15 and TRBJ2-3, the full variable domain reads DAMVIQNPRYQVTQFGKPVTLSCSQTLNHNVMYWYQQKSSQAPKLLFHYYDKDFNNEADTPDNFQSRRPNTSFCFLDIRSPGLGDTAMYLCATSRGTDTQYFGPGTRLTVL.

Here the CDR3 DNA reads TGTGCCAGCAGCCCGAGGGTCCTCCTGGGATCTAATGAGCAGTTCTTC. As protein: CASSPRVLLGSNEQFF. The rearrangement uses TRBV7-2 and TRBJ2-1; D perhaps matches TRBD2 (5 bases). This CDR3 comprises 16 residues. Trimming cost V 5 bases and J 7 bases, with 21 bases left between them. Per germline, CDR1 SGHTA and CDR2 FQGNSA.

The chain uses TRBV6-5 and TRBJ2-7; TRBD2 matches 7 bases. The J call may be faulty, since TRBJ2-5 better matches the DNA end. Per germline, CDR1 MNHEY and CDR2 SVGAGI. This CDR3 contains 15 residues. The DNA for the CDR3 is TGTGCCAGCAGTTACTCGTGGGCAGCGGGGGAGACCCAGTACTTC. Translating it yields CASSYSWAAGETQYF.

The chain is built from TRBV5-4 and TRBJ2-3; D tentatively reads TRBD1 or TRBD2 (5 bases each). Trimming stripped 3 bases from V and 2 bases from J, with 16 bases between. The CDR3 length is 16 residues. Per the germline V gene, CDR1 is SGHNT and CDR2 is YYREEE (reference sequence). In DNA, the CDR3 is TGTGCCAGCAGCTATACCCGGGACCAAGTCACAGATACGCAGTATTTT. Its translation: CASSYTRDQVTDTQYF.

This clone was observed once. The rearrangement joins TRBV5-8 to TRBJ2-5; perhaps TRBD1 as D (6 bases). The germline V gene encodes CDR1 SGHTS and CDR2 YDEGEE. Trimming cost V 4 bases and J 1 base, with 14 bases left between them. This CDR3 is 15 amino acids long. The CDR3 bases are TGTGCCAGCAGCGAGGGACATGGCCCCCAAGAGACCCAGTACTTC. Its protein is CASSEGHGPQETQYF. Full variable domain (outside the CDR3, taken from reference TRBV5-8 and TRBJ2-5): EAGVTQSPTHLIKTRGQQATLRCSPISGHTSVYWYQQALGLGLQFLLWYDEGEERNRGNFPPRFSGRQFPNYSSELNVNALELEDSALYLCASSEGHGPQETQYFGPGTRLLVL.

The CDR3 DNA sequence: TGTGCCAGCAGTTCCCCCCCGGTTCGGTCAGAGACCCAGTACTTC. Protein product: CASSSPPVRSETQYF. V is TRBV6-1 and J is TRBJ2-5; the D is unclear. The germline gives CDR1 MNHNS, CDR2 SASEGT. V lost 5 bases to trimming and J lost 4 bases, with 17 bases between them. There are 15 residues in the CDR3.

V usage is TRBV28 and J usage is TRBJ2-7; no definite D call. The ends were cut back, 3 bases at V and 2 bases at J, with 11 bases in the middle. There are 14 residues in the CDR3. Germline CDR1 and CDR2: MDHEN and SYDVKM. CDR3: CASSLPSIPYEQYF. CDR3 coding DNA: TGTGCCAGCAGTTTGCCTTCCATCCCCTACGAGCAGTACTTC.

This sequence joins TRBV19 and TRBJ1-2, with 7 bases aligning to TRBD1. CDR1 is LNHDA, CDR2 SQIVND, per germline (reference sequence). The length of the CDR3 is 14 residues. V was pared by 6 bases and J by 7 bases, with 11 bases of the junction left unmatched. The CDR3 here is CASRRTGEAAGYTF. The CDR3 coding sequence is TGTGCCAGTAGACGAACAGGGGAAGCGGCTGGCTACACCTTC.

This sequence joins TRBV5-1 and TRBJ2-3, with D maybe TRBD2 (5 bases). V lost 6 bases, J lost 2 bases, and 13 bases lay in between. CDR1 is SGHRS, CDR2 YFSETQ, per germline. The CDR3 has 14 amino acids. CDR3 nucleotide sequence: TGCGCCAGCACTTCCCCTAGCTCCACAGATACGCAGTATTTT. This codes for CASTSPSSTDTQYF.

This chain connects TRBV4-3 to TRBJ2-4; the D gene could be TRBD1 or TRBD2 (5 bases each). Per germline, CDR1 LGHNA and CDR2 YSLEER. This CDR3 has 18 residues. Trimming stripped 0 bases from V and 8 bases from J, with 23 bases between. The CDR3 DNA follows: TGCGCCAGCAGCCAAGATTGGGGAAGATGGCAGGGAGTGGACATTCAGTACTTC. Translating gives CASSQDWGRWQGVDIQYF.

This chain connects TRBV28 to TRBJ1-3, with D unresolved. Trimming shortened V by 6 bases and J by 2 bases, and 11 bases separated the two germline ends. Germline CDR1 is MDHEN and CDR2 is SYDVKM. This CDR3 contains 14 residues. The CDR3 nucleotides are TGTGCCAGCAGCCAACCCCCCCCTGGAAACACCATATATTTT. This sequence encodes CASSQPPPGNTIYF.

This clone was detected only once. The chain recombines TRBV5-8 with TRBJ2-7; 8 bases match TRBD1. Germline V gene sequence: CDR1 SGHTS, CDR2 YDEGEE. The CDR3 covers 15 residues. V shed 4 bases, J shed 9 bases, and the junction held 15 bases outside the gene matches. The CDR3 protein is CASSEGGIRGRVQYF. CDR3 DNA: TGTGCCAGCAGCGAGGGAGGTATCAGGGGGCGTGTGCAGTACTTC. Complete variable domain (other parts from reference TRBV5-8 and TRBJ2-7): EAGVTQSPTHLIKTRGQQATLRCSPISGHTSVYWYQQALGLGLQFLLWYDEGEERNRGNFPPRFSGRQFPNYSSELNVNALELEDSALYLCASSEGGIRGRVQYFGPGTRLTVT.

CDR3 residues: CASSLHGTGTIDTQYF. CDR3 sequence (DNA): TGTGCCAGCAGTTTACACGGGACAGGTACGATCGATACGCAGTATTTT. The rearrangement links TRBV28 to TRBJ2-3; 8 bases line up with TRBD1. V was clipped by 2 bases and J by 6 bases; unmatched bases: 10. Germline lookup yields CDR1 MDHEN and CDR2 SYDVKM. This CDR3 has 16 amino acids.

The chain couples TRBV6-6 to TRBJ2-2; D gene unclear. V was shortened by 0 bases and J by 0 bases, with 8 bases between the two germline ends. CDR3 length: 16 residues. Germline V CDR1 and CDR2: MNHNY, SVGAGI (reference sequence). The CDR3 spells CASSYSSQPNTGELFF. Here the CDR3 DNA reads TGTGCCAGCAGTTACTCGTCCCAACCGAACACCGGGGAGCTGTTTTTT.

This clone occurred once. This CDR3 is also generated by other DNA sequences in the sample. The chain combines TRBV9 with TRBJ2-2, with unresolved D. The germline gives CDR1 SGDLS, CDR2 YYNGEE. Deletions cut 0 bases from V and 5 bases from J, with 11 bases between. The CDR3 consists of 15 residues. CDR3 sequence (DNA): TGTGCCAGCAGCGTAGAGGGCTTGGCTACCGGGGAGCTGTTTTTT. It is translated as CASSVEGLATGELFF. Drawing the rest from reference TRBV9 and TRBJ2-2, the complete variable domain is DSGVTQTPKHLITATGQRVTLRCSPRSGDLSVYWYQQSLDQGLQFLIQYYNGEERAKGNILERFSAQQFPDLHSELNLSSLELGDSALYFCASSVEGLATGELFFGEGSRLTVL.

The J gene is TRBJ1-4, the V gene TRBV13; 12 bases are shared with TRBD1. CDR1 and CDR2 (germline): PRHDT, FYEKMQ (reference sequence). CDR3 length equals 18 residues. V shed 4 bases, J shed 4 bases, and the junction held 10 bases outside the gene matches. CDR3: CASSSFRDRGLGNEKLFF. CDR3 DNA: TGTGCCAGCAGCTCGTTCCGGGACAGGGGGCTAGGTAATGAAAAACTGTTTTTT.

This chain joins TRBV28 and TRBJ1-1; D is unclear. Germline CDR1 is MDHEN and CDR2 is SYDVKM. V lost 5 bases and J 7 bases, leaving 17 bases between the germline ends. This CDR3 comprises 14 residues. Written as DNA, the CDR3 is TGTGCCAGCAGTCTATTCGGACGCGTAGGTGAAGCTTTCTTT. Translation gives CASSLFGRVGEAFF.

The rearrangement links TRBV25-1 to TRBJ2-3; possibly TRBD1 for D (5 bases). Trimming took 2 bases from V and 6 from J, leaving 15 bases between them. The CDR3 runs to 15 residues. Germline V gene lookup returns CDR1 MGHDK and CDR2 SYGVNS. This chain's CDR3 is CASSEPRQSADTQYF. The CDR3 DNA reads TGTGCCAGCAGTGAACCACGACAGTCGGCCGATACGCAGTATTTT.

This rearrangement joins TRBV30 to TRBJ1-2; D remains unclear. The CDR3 consists of 15 residues. The V gene lost 0 bases and the J gene lost 7 bases, with 18 bases spanning the gap. The germline V gene encodes CDR1 GTSNPN and CDR2 SVGIG (reference sequence). As DNA, the CDR3 is TGTGCCTGGAGTGTATCAAGGGCTCCCAAGAGTGGCTACACCTTC. Translated, it gives CAWSVSRAPKSGYTF. Together with reference TRBV30 and TRBJ1-2, the CDR3 gives the full variable domain: SQTIHQWPATLVQPVGSPLSLECTVEGTSNPNLYWYRQAAGRGLQLLFYSVGIGQISSEVPQNLSASRPQDRQFILSSKKLLLSDSGFYLCAWSVSRAPKSGYTFGSGTRLTVV.

This clone appeared once. The genes are TRBV5-1 and TRBJ1-5; 9 positions match TRBD1. With V trimmed by 3 bases and J by 1 base, 11 bases remained unmatched. The CDR3 is 18 residues long. CDR1 is SGHRS, CDR2 YFSETQ, per germline. CDR3 residues: CASSWVRRDRESNQPQHF. The CDR3 DNA follows: TGCGCCAGCAGCTGGGTTCGTAGGGACAGGGAGAGCAATCAGCCCCAGCATTTT.

Comment on this clone: This CDR3 is also generated by other DNA sequences in the sample. The chain recombines TRBV5-4 with TRBJ1-4; the D is unclear. The CDR3 has 15 amino acids. Trimming shortened V by 0 bases and J by 0 bases, and 6 bases separated the two germline ends. Germline V gives CDR1 SGHNT, CDR2 YYREEE (reference sequence). The CDR3 DNA is TGTGCCAGCAGCTTGGGGGCAGCAACTAATGAAAAACTGTTTTTT. Its protein product is CASSLGAATNEKLFF.